Here is one T cell receptor (beta chain) with its context. Its matching antigen is unknown. The data derive from a study of cytomegalovirus exposure and HLA in healthy donors. The CDR3 covers 15 residues. Germline V lookup: CDR1 SGHTA, CDR2 FQGNSA. V was trimmed by 9 bases and J by 0 bases, leaving 14 bases between them. PCR primers comprised 60 Vbeta and 13 Jbeta primers. Clones were read by immunoSEQ multiplex PCR, and TCRdb kept only the in-frame ones, dropping some. There are about 130,000 clones in the sample; about 80% occur only once, and approximately 8.4% lies in the top ten. The study, taken as a whole, reports: V segments that were indistinguishable, TRBV6-2 and TRBV6-3 among them, were omitted from analysis. Most sequenced TCRs were rare (though some public TCRs occurred in many donors). A missense DCLRE1C variant was associated with V- and J-gene trimming of TCR beta chains in a later analysis, and an independent cohort replicated the association. Productive status was seen about 87% or about 30% of the time for most TCR beta V segments in an earlier analysis.

Sequencing was carried out using PBMCs. The chain combines TRBV7-2 with TRBJ1-4; possibly TRBD1 for D (6 bases). The clonotype comes from a man aged 30 to 45 in good health and CMV-seropositive. CDR3 sequence: CASRRGGATNEKLFF. CDR3 in DNA: TGTGCCAGTCGGAGGGGGGGCGCAACTAATGAAAAACTGTTTTTT.